This T cell receptor (beta chain) was captured by sequencing in a study of ipilimumab plus nivolumab after autologous stem cell transplantation. At the level of the study: Median doses per patient: a few ipilimumab, under ten nivolumab. The myeloma cohort included high-risk transplant-naive patients and patients relapsing within 3 years of a first autologous transplant. Study outcomes and limitations: Authors suggest TCR repertoire, Treg phenotype and gut microbiota support further study.

CDR3 length equals 13 residues. From germline, CDR1 is SNHLY and CDR2 FYNNEI. Trimming took 6 bases from V and 3 from J, leaving 12 bases between them. The table came from immunoSEQ multiplex PCR; TCRdb's copy has only in-frame clones and leaves some out. The sample lists under 4,000 clones; 91% were seen once. In regard to this clone: Its antigen remains unknown.

The TCR originated in a male donor with multiple myeloma. The chain has TRBV2 and TRBJ2-7; a possible D gene is TRBD1 (6 bases). The sample consisted of PBMCs, taken in a trial of ipilimumab plus nivolumab as post-transplant consolidation. The CDR3 bases are TGTGCCAGCAGCCAGGGACATTTCTACGAGCAGTACTTC. Protein sequence: CASSQGHFYEQYF.